Below are 24 T cell receptor beta chains sequenced from a single sample in a study of CD8 T cells in Susac syndrome. With random hexamers, reverse transcription was performed on roughly 0.5 to 1 ug of RNA. MiXCR, run by TCRdb on the immunoSEQ multiplex PCR reads, gives a single entry per CDR3 protein. The sample holds about 150,000 distinct CDR3 sequences, around 96% seen once. Specimen: CD4+ T cells from PBMCs. These receptors all stem from a human donor with multiple sclerosis.

This sequence joins TRBV3-1 and TRBJ2-1, with D unclear. The germline V gene encodes CDR1 LGHDT and CDR2 YNNKEL (reference sequence). The ends were cut back, 2 bases at V and 0 bases at J, with 11 bases in the middle. This CDR3 region has 16 residues. CDR3 residues: CASSQTQSFSYNEQFF. CDR3 bases: TGTGCCAGCAGCCAAACACAGTCCTTCTCCTACAATGAGCAGTTCTTC.

The CDR3 DNA reads as TGTGCCAGCCAGGGACATAGCAATCAGCCCCAGCATTTT. As protein: CASQGHSNQPQHF. The chain combines TRBV24-1 with TRBJ1-5; D might be TRBD1 (6 bases). The V end lost 11 bases, the J end lost 0 bases, and 10 bases lay between the germline ends. The CDR3 has 13 amino acids. CDR1 is KGHDR, CDR2 SFDVKD, per germline.

The V call is TRBV19, the J call TRBJ1-1; maybe TRBD1 (6 bases). The CDR3 extends over 13 amino acids. Trimming removed 5 bases at V and 8 bases at J, with 15 bases between. Germline assignment: CDR1 LNHDA and CDR2 SQIVND (reference sequence). The CDR3 bases are TGTGCCAGTAGTTTTACAGGGAGGGACGAAGCTTTCTTT. It codes for CASSFTGRDEAFF.

The V and J genes are TRBV28 and TRBJ2-7; the match to TRBD2 covers 8 bases. The germline V gene encodes CDR1 MDHEN and CDR2 SYDVKM. J lost 2 bases, V lost 6 bases, and 9 bases had no gene match. The CDR3 is 15 residues long. CDR3 protein: CASRSPSGSAYEQYF. The CDR3 bases are TGTGCCAGCAGATCCCCCAGCGGGAGTGCCTACGAGCAGTACTTC.

This CDR3 reads CASRPPGRENSPLHF. The CDR3 coding sequence is TGTGCCAGCAGACCACCGGGACGGGAGAATTCACCCCTCCACTTT. The V gene is TRBV6-1, the J gene TRBJ1-6; possibly TRBD1 for D (5 bases). The germline gives CDR1 MNHNS, CDR2 SASEGT. With 6 bases removed from V and 7 bases from J, the gap between germline ends came to 16 bases. This CDR3 spans 15 amino acids.

Of note for this clonotype: The junction departs from the called germline gene at one end, perhaps through a read error. The J gene is TRBJ2-5, the V gene TRBV6-2 or TRBV6-3, with 10 bases matching TRBD2. The CDR3 runs to 14 residues. CDR1 and CDR2 from the germline V gene are MNHEY and SVGEGT. CDR3 nucleotides: TGTGCCAGCAGTAGGACTAGCGGAGCTGAGGGGATCCACTTC. It specifies CASSRTSGAEGIHF.

The chain links TRBV20-1 to TRBJ2-5, with a possible D match to TRBD1 (6 bases). Germline V CDR1 and CDR2: DFQATT, SNEGSKA (reference sequence). The germline V and J ends were trimmed by 6 bases and 3 bases, with 11 bases remaining between them. The CDR3 length is 12 residues. The CDR3 reads CSAIGQKETQYF. CDR3 sequence (DNA): TGCAGTGCCATTGGACAGAAAGAGACCCAGTACTTC.

The chain employs TRBV12-3 or TRBV12-4 and TRBJ1-4; a possible D gene is TRBD1 (5 bases). There are 13 residues in the CDR3. The V gene lost 6 bases and the J gene lost 7 bases, with 12 bases spanning the gap. The CDR3 DNA is TGTGCCAGCAGAAACACAGGTGGTGAAAAACTGTTTTTT. This codes for CASRNTGGEKLFF.

The chain is built from TRBV5-1 and TRBJ2-7; perhaps TRBD2 as D (6 bases). Trimming took off 2 bases at V and 6 bases at J, with 21 bases between the two ends. Looked up from germline, CDR1 is SGHRS and CDR2 is YFSETQ. The CDR3 length is 16 residues. The CDR3 DNA is TGCGCCAGCAGCTTTACTACCTCTCCGGGAGCCGTCGAGCAGTACTTC. This encodes CASSFTTSPGAVEQYF.

The chain combines TRBV3-1 with TRBJ2-1; no clear D gene. The CDR3 sequence is 14 residues long. Germline CDR1 reads LGHDT; CDR2 reads YNNKEL (reference sequence). The V end lost 4 bases, the J end lost 4 bases, and 11 bases lay between the germline ends. In nucleotides, the CDR3 is TGTGCCAGCAGCCCCACGAAAACTTACAATGAGCAGTTCTTC. Its translation is CASSPTKTYNEQFF.

J is TRBJ2-1 and V is TRBV29-1; 10 nucleotides agree with TRBD2. The CDR3 length is 16 residues. The J segment lost 9 bases and the V segment lost 3 bases, leaving 14 bases of the junction unmatched. CDR1 is SQVTM, CDR2 ANQGSEA, per germline. This chain's CDR3 is CSVDGPLAGAGVEQFF. Here the CDR3 DNA reads TGCAGCGTTGATGGGCCTCTAGCGGGAGCCGGTGTTGAGCAGTTCTTC.

V usage is TRBV5-1 and J usage is TRBJ2-6; D not certain. The CDR3 is 13 amino acids. The ends were cut back, 7 bases at V and 2 bases at J, with 7 bases in the middle. Germline CDR1 and CDR2: SGHRS and YFSETQ. The DNA for the CDR3 is TGCGCCAGCGGAAAAACTGGGGCCAACGTCCTGACTTTC. Protein product: CASGKTGANVLTF.

The chain joins TRBV7-3 to TRBJ2-1, with 9 bases lining up with TRBD1. CDR1 and CDR2 from the germline V gene are SGHTA and FQGTGA. With V trimmed by 0 bases and J by 12 bases, 6 bases remained unmatched. CDR3 length: 14 residues. The CDR3 is CASSLTPGQGGQFF. CDR3 nucleotide sequence: TGTGCCAGCAGCTTAACCCCGGGACAGGGAGGGCAGTTCTTC.

The chain combines TRBV12-3 or TRBV12-4 with TRBJ1-4; a possible D gene is TRBD1 (5 bases). The CDR3 is made up of 12 amino acids. Trimming took 6 bases from V and 13 from J, leaving 15 bases between them. CDR3: CASRDGPGGLFF. The CDR3 region has the DNA TGTGCCAGCAGAGACGGACCCGGGGGACTGTTTTTT.

This clonotype appeared once. The CDR3 DNA is TGTGCCAGCGAACCGTTTTTTCTTTCGAGCTCCTACGAGCAGTACTTC. As protein: CASEPFFLSSSYEQYF. The V and J genes are TRBV6-2 or TRBV6-3 and TRBJ2-7; no firm D call. The CDR3 is 16 residues long. Germline V gene lookup returns CDR1 MNHEY and CDR2 SVGEGT. Trimming stripped 8 bases from V and 0 bases from J, with 20 bases between.

J is TRBJ1-2 and V is TRBV29-1; 8 bases match TRBD1. The CDR3 consists of 15 residues. CDR1 SQVTM and CDR2 ANQGSEA come from the germline V gene. The V and J ends lost 3 bases and 8 bases, in that order; junction bases with no gene match: 14. Here the CDR3 reads CSVDPQGARVGGYTF. The CDR3 nucleotides read TGCAGCGTTGACCCTCAGGGGGCAAGGGTGGGCGGCTACACCTTC.

The gene calls are TRBV9 and TRBJ2-1, with 10 bases matching TRBD2. The CDR3 is made up of 19 amino acids. The germline V gene has CDR1 SGDLS and CDR2 YYNGEE. Trimming at V came to 0 bases and at J to 3 bases, leaving 12 bases not matched to a gene. The CDR3 sequence: CASSVEASGRPMRYNEQFF. The CDR3 DNA sequence: TGTGCCAGCAGCGTAGAGGCTAGCGGGAGACCGATGCGCTACAATGAGCAGTTCTTC.

The CDR3 DNA sequence: TGCAGCGTTGCTAGCGGGAGTTTCGGGGAGCAGTACTTC. It is translated as CSVASGSFGEQYF. V is TRBV29-1 and J is TRBJ2-7; 10 nucleotides agree with TRBD2. In germline, CDR1 is SQVTM, CDR2 ANQGSEA. V was clipped by 4 bases and J by 7 bases; unmatched bases: 7. The CDR3 is 13 residues long.

The chain recombines TRBV30 with TRBJ2-4; no definite D call. Trimming cost V 0 bases and J 0 bases, with 15 bases left between them. This CDR3 has 17 amino acids. The V gene's germline CDR1 is GTSNPN and CDR2 SVGIG (reference sequence). The DNA for the CDR3 is TGTGCCTGGAGTGTGAAGGGCAGCATCTTAGCCAAAAACATTCAGTACTTC. It is translated as CAWSVKGSILAKNIQYF.

V gene TRBV5-6 combines with J gene TRBJ2-1, with 7 bases aligning to TRBD1. Germline CDR1 reads SGHDT; CDR2 reads YYEEEE. With 0 bases clipped from V and 5 bases from J, the junction kept 11 bases outside the gene matches. This CDR3 is built from 17 residues. The DNA of the CDR3 is TGTGCCAGCAGCTTGGCAAGACAGGGTATTGGACACAATGAGCAGTTCTTC. Translation: CASSLARQGIGHNEQFF.

This clonotype was detected only once. V and J are TRBV20-1 and TRBJ1-1, with 7 bases fitting TRBD1. V shed 2 bases, J shed 0 bases, and the junction held 9 bases outside the gene matches. CDR1 is DFQATT and CDR2 is SNEGSKA in the germline V gene (reference sequence). This CDR3 is built from 16 residues. CDR3 sequence (DNA): TGCAGTGCTAGATGGGATAAGGGGGCCATGAACACTGAAGCTTTCTTT. It encodes CSARWDKGAMNTEAFF.

The chain recombines TRBV5-5 with TRBJ2-5, with D possibly matching TRBD1 (5 bases). Trimming cost V 3 bases and J 7 bases, with 16 bases left between them. CDR1 and CDR2 (germline): SGHKS, YYEKEE (reference sequence). This CDR3 is built from 14 residues. CDR3 DNA: TGTGCCAGCAGCTACATGGGGCCAGAAGTGACCCAGTACTTC. Translating it yields CASSYMGPEVTQYF.

The gene calls are TRBV20-1 and TRBJ1-5; no reliable D call. The CDR3 runs 13 residues. Germline loops: CDR1 DFQATT, CDR2 SNEGSKA (reference sequence). Trimming took 3 bases from V and 2 from J, leaving 8 bases between them. The CDR3: CSASSAGNQPQHF. CDR3 DNA sequence: TGCAGTGCTAGTTCGGCTGGCAATCAGCCCCAGCATTTT.

The chain links TRBV7-2 to TRBJ2-3, with D perhaps TRBD1 or TRBD2 (5 bases each). Trimming took 1 base from V and 5 from J, leaving 13 bases between them. The CDR3 consists of 15 residues. Germline lookup yields CDR1 SGHTA and CDR2 FQGNSA. The CDR3 DNA reads as TGTGCCAGCAGCTTAGTGAGGGGTTGGGGAGATACGCAGTATTTT. This sequence encodes CASSLVRGWGDTQYF.